The 3 T cell receptor beta chains given below trace back to one sample, sequenced in a study of cytomegalovirus exposure and HLA in healthy donors. PCR amplification relied on 60 Vbeta primers (plus 13 Jbeta primers). Assay: immunoSEQ multiplex PCR; the TCRdb copy retains only in-frame clones and omits some. The sample consists of 210,000 or so clones, about 79% of them appearing once. Sequenced sample: PBMCs. The receptors come from a man between 18 and 29 years old in good health and CMV-seronegative.

V gene TRBV7-2 combines with J gene TRBJ1-2, with D perhaps matching TRBD1 (5 bases). Trimming removed 1 base from V and 2 bases from J, with 11 bases in between. There are 15 residues in the CDR3. Germline-derived CDR1 and CDR2 are SGHTA and FQGNSA. This chain's CDR3 is CASSLDTGVNYGYTF. The CDR3 nucleotides read TGTGCCAGCAGCTTAGACACAGGCGTAAACTATGGCTACACCTTC.

The chain links TRBV6-5 to TRBJ2-7; 7 bases line up with TRBD2. Germline V gives CDR1 MNHEY, CDR2 SVGAGI. V lost 4 bases to trimming and J lost 2 bases; unmatched junction nucleotides: 11. CDR3 length: 16 amino acids. CDR3 region: CASSFLTSAKPYEQYF. In DNA form, the CDR3 reads TGTGCCAGCAGTTTCTTAACTAGCGCGAAGCCCTACGAGCAGTACTTC.

The V call is TRBV7-2, the J call TRBJ2-7; 7 positions match TRBD2. Trimming took 4 bases from V and 4 from J; bases not matched to a gene: 4. Germline CDR1 and CDR2: SGHTA and FQGNSA. This CDR3 has 13 residues. The CDR3 region has the DNA TGTGCCAGCAGCTGGCCCGGGGGGTACGAGCAGTACTTC. Translated: CASSWPGGYEQYF.